This TCR beta chain was profiled in a study of blood T cell repertoires in COVID-19. Study overall: There were acute and convalescent COVID-19 samples, and they came from the United States, Italy and Spain. The cDNA or gDNA used as material had been derived from T cells, B-cell-depleted T cells, or PBMCs.

V was pared by 4 bases and J by 7 bases, with 17 bases between. In germline, CDR1 is SGDLS, CDR2 YYNGEE. There are 14 residues in the CDR3. How the authors handled the data: Researchers report that nucleated cell counts were estimated from reference gene primer amplification. The method was immunoSEQ multiplex PCR; TCRdb's version includes in-frame clones alone and lacks a portion of them. The V and J calls and the clone size are those of that table, but D and trimming were determined from the DNA. The table lists 45,000 to 55,000 clones, 83% of them singletons. This TCR derives from a human donor in a cohort sampled during active COVID-19. This rearrangement joins TRBV9 to TRBJ1-1; no firm D call. Sequenced: peripheral blood. The CDR3 DNA reads TGTGCCAGCAGCAACTGGGCTGACAACCATGAAGCTTTCTTT. Encoded protein: CASSNWADNHEAFF.